This TCR beta chain was sequenced in a study of shared clonotypes between healthy human individuals. This CDR3 is built from 14 residues. The germline V gene has CDR1 MNHNS and CDR2 SASEGT. V trimming: 2 bases; J trimming: 3 bases; junction bases outside the gene matches: 3. CD45RO-negative, CCR7-positively selected cells formed the naive CD8 fraction, excluding terminally differentiated effector memory CD45RA+ cells. Adult Caucasians living in Nashville, Tennessee made up all of the donors. Assay: immunoSEQ multiplex PCR; the TCRdb copy retains only in-frame clones and omits some. The sample comprises nearly 2 million clones, approximately 94% of which are singletons, and around 1.2% rests with the top ten.

This sequence originates from a man aged 18 to 30 in good health. The sequenced sample was naive CD8+ T cells sorted from blood. The rearrangement joins TRBV6-1 to TRBJ2-7; 8 nucleotides align to TRBD2. The CDR3 reads CASSEWRGDYEQYF. In DNA, the CDR3 is TGTGCCAGCAGTGAATGGCGGGGGGACTACGAGCAGTACTTC.